This T cell receptor beta chain derives from a study of blood T cells in healthy people across ages. General study findings and limits: Compared with aged donors, long-lived donors showed fewer expanded clones, suggesting selection. Getting older went along with TCR beta diversity per million T cells dropping roughly linearly.

No fewer than 6 micrograms of total RNA were isolated from every sample. This clonotype appeared many times. The antigen is unknown. Using a J-beta primer mix together with a sample-barcoded 5' primer, a second PCR was run for roughly 6 to 12 cycles. TCRdb recomputed calls from the 5' RACE reads with MiXCR, one row per CDR3 protein. The sample lists hundreds of thousands of distinct CDR3 sequences, around 41% occurring once. The CDR3 is made up of 13 amino acids. The ends were cut back, 4 bases at V and 3 bases at J, with 7 bases in the middle. CDR1 SEHNR and CDR2 FQNEAQ come from the germline V gene (reference sequence).

Sample: blood. This sequence originates from a man older than 75 in good health. The chain combines TRBV7-9 with TRBJ2-4; D is uncertain. This CDR3 reads CASSSTGKNIQYF. The CDR3 coding sequence is TGTGCCAGCAGCTCCACCGGCAAAAACATTCAGTACTTC. The entire variable domain, with the rest obtained from reference TRBV7-9 and TRBJ2-4, is as follows: DTGVSQNPRHKITKRGQNVTFRCDPISEHNRLYWYRQTLGQGPEFLTYFQNEAQLEKSRLLSDRFSAERPKGSFSTLEIQRTEQGDSAMYLCASSSTGKNIQYFGAGTRLSVL.